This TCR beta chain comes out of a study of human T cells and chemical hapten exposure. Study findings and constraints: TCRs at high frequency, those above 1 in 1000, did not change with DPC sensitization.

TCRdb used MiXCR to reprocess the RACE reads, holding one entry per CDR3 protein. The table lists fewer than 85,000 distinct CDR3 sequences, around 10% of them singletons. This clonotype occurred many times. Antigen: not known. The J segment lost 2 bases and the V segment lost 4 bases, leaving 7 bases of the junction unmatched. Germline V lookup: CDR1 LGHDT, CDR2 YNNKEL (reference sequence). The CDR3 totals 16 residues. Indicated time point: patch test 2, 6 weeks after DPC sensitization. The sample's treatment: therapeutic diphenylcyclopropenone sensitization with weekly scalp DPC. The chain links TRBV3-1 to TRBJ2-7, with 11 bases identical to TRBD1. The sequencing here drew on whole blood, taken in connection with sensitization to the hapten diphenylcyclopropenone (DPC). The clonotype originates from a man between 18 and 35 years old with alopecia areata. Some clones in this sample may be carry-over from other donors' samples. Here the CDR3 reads CASSRSSGQGAYEQYF. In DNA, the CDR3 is TGTGCCAGCAGCCGCTCCTCGGGACAGGGGGCCTACGAGCAGTACTTC.